This T cell receptor beta chain was documented in a study of CD8+CD57+ T cells in acquired aplastic anemia. The CDR3 extends over 17 amino acids. The J segment lost 2 bases and the V segment lost 0 bases, leaving 8 bases of the junction unmatched. Germline lookup yields CDR1 MNHEY and CDR2 SVGEGT. Before being chosen for sequencing, patients had shown CD8+CD57+ cell expansion by flow cytometry. Concerning this clonotype itself: What it binds is not known.

Overall study findings and caveats: Patients shared twenty-nine CD8+ CDR3 sequences with controls.

Researchers used genomic DNA as the template to profile TCR beta VDJ and CDR3. MiXCR was run by TCRdb on the reads, yielding one entry per CDR3 protein. The sample has 160,000 or so distinct CDR3 sequences, around half seen once. V usage is TRBV6-2 or TRBV6-3 and J usage is TRBJ2-7, with 9 bases fitting TRBD2. The TCR comes from a human donor with aplastic anemia. Sequencing was performed on sorted CD4+, CD8+, or CD8+CD57+ T cells (not recorded which) from PBMCs. CDR3 amino acids: CASSYSLAGAGTYEQYF. DNA for the CDR3: TGTGCCAGCAGTTACTCTTTAGCGGGGGCTGGAACCTACGAGCAGTACTTC.